This T cell receptor beta chain was sequenced during a study of Ad26.COV2.S vaccination and SARS-CoV-2 variants. Study-wide background: The donor belonged to the COV1001 Ad26.COV2.S trial arm.

TCRdb keeps only in-frame clones here, not all; method: immunoSEQ multiplex PCR. The sample carries some 410,000 clones, 92% recorded once. CDR3 size: 15 residues. The V and J ends lost 5 bases and 5 bases, in that order; junction bases with no gene match: 10. In germline, CDR1 is SGHKS, CDR2 YYEKEE (reference sequence). Points from the study as a whole: Similar non-spike TCR breadth was seen in vaccine and placebo recipients.

Comment on this clone: Its antigen is unidentified.

Specified treatment: around 19 received Ad26.COV2.S at low or high dose, single or two shots; 5 received placebo; per-sample allocation not given. The samples were gathered on day 63 after the first injection of vaccine or placebo. This sequence was found in a person between 18 and 59 years old who received the Ad26.COV2.S COVID-19 vaccine or a placebo. The material sequenced was peripheral blood, taken in a trial of Ad26.COV2.S vaccine versus placebo. The chain is built from TRBV5-5 and TRBJ2-3; 8 bases are a match to TRBD2. CDR3 loop: CASSYFGLAEDTQYF. The CDR3 nucleotides are TGTGCCAGCAGTTACTTTGGACTAGCAGAAGATACGCAGTATTTT.